These T cell receptor beta chains were read from a single sample in a study of blood T cell repertoires in COVID-19. Assay: immunoSEQ multiplex PCR; the TCRdb copy retains only in-frame clones and omits some. The sample records around 150,000 clones, 70% to 90% being singletons. Sequencing was performed on peripheral blood. Receptor source: a young man with acute or convalescent COVID-19. Both conserved end residues are part of each CDR3. A D gene is named only where the DNA matches it firmly. Not all rows give a size; the values are once, few, many and, for expanded clones, a class.

NA,TRBV2,TRBD1,TRBJ2-5,CASSAGQGLVETQYF,TGTGCCAGCAGCGCCGGACAGGGTTTGGTGGAGACCCAGTACTTC
NA,TRBV6-5,NA,TRBJ1-2,CASSPDKNYGYTF,TGTGCCAGCAGCCCGGACAAGAACTATGGCTACACCTTC
NA,TRBV6-6,NA,TRBJ1-1,CASKDWGGAEAFF,TGTGCCAGCAAGGACTGGGGTGGCGCTGAAGCTTTCTTT
NA,TRBV11-2,TRBD2,TRBJ2-5,CASSLNPAGGRSGTQYF,TGTGCCAGCAGCTTAAATCCAGCGGGGGGTCGATCAGGGACCCAGTACTTC
NA,TRBV30,NA,TRBJ1-3,CAWNRAGYSGNTIYF,TGTGCCTGGAACAGGGCCGGATACTCTGGAAACACCATATATTTT
NA,TRBV30,NA,TRBJ1-2,CAWSGGGGRISNSYGYTF,TGTGCCTGGAGCGGGGGTGGAGGAAGGATATCTAATAGCTATGGCTACACCTTC
NA,TRBV7-9,TRBD1,TRBJ1-1,CASSFRTGGLNTEAFF,TGTGCCAGCAGCTTTCGTACAGGGGGTTTGAACACTGAAGCTTTCTTT
NA,TRBV18,TRBD2,TRBJ2-5,CASSPPEKRGTQYF,TGTGCCAGCTCACCACCGGAAAAGCGGGGGACCCAGTACTTC
NA,TRBV5-4,TRBD2,TRBJ2-2,CASSTTSGVVTGELFF,TGTGCCAGCAGCACGACTAGCGGGGTTGTTACCGGGGAGCTGTTTTTT
NA,TRBV6-5,TRBD1,TRBJ1-6,CASSDREASPLHF,TGTGCCAGCAGCGACAGGGAAGCGTCACCCCTCCACTTT
NA,TRBV7-3,NA,TRBJ2-1,CASSLVGGTYNEQFF,TGTGCCAGCAGCTTAGTCGGCGGAACCTACAATGAGCAGTTCTTC
NA,TRBV6-1,NA,TRBJ1-5,CASSEALGAGGNQPQHF,TGTGCCAGCAGTGAAGCGCTGGGGGCGGGTGGCAATCAGCCCCAGCATTTT
once,TRBV4-2,TRBD1,TRBJ2-7,CASSQLDRGSPYEQYF,TGTGCCAGCAGCCAACTCGACAGGGGGTCCCCCTACGAGCAGTACTTC
NA,TRBV19,NA,TRBJ1-5,CASTDRRYSNQPQHF,TGTGCCAGCACCGATCGGCGGTATAGCAATCAGCCCCAGCATTTT
NA,TRBV29-1,TRBD1,TRBJ1-2,CSVDRSKGQKTYGYTF,TGCAGCGTTGATAGGTCTAAGGGACAGAAGACCTATGGCTACACCTTC
NA,TRBV2,TRBD2,TRBJ2-7,CASSDSSGGAEDEQYF,TGTGCCAGCAGTGACTCTAGCGGGGGGGCTGAGGACGAGCAGTACTTC
NA,TRBV29-1,NA,TRBJ2-3,CSVEGATSSTDTQYF,TGCAGCGTTGAAGGGGCCACATCTAGCACAGATACGCAGTATTTT
NA,TRBV6-6,NA,TRBJ1-5,CASSLGQSNQPQHF,TGTGCCAGCAGCCTAGGACAGAGCAATCAGCCCCAGCATTTT
NA,TRBV9,NA,TRBJ2-1,CASSVGGWNDEQFF,TGTGCCAGCAGCGTAGGAGGGTGGAACGATGAGCAGTTCTTC
NA,TRBV7-8,NA,TRBJ2-3,CASSLDLGGGVADTQYF,TGTGCCAGCAGCTTAGATTTAGGGGGGGGCGTCGCAGATACGCAGTATTTT
few,TRBV7-2,NA,TRBJ1-5,CASSPYNQPQHF,TGTGCCAGCAGCCCCTACAATCAGCCCCAGCATTTT
once,TRBV7-2,TRBD2,TRBJ2-2,CAGRALAGNTGELFF,TGTGCCGGAAGAGCTCTAGCGGGGAACACCGGGGAGCTGTTTTTT
NA,TRBV19,TRBD2,TRBJ2-7,CASSMRPSGGVSYEQYF,TGTGCCAGTAGTATGCGGCCTAGCGGGGGAGTCTCCTACGAGCAGTACTTC
few,TRBV30,TRBD2,TRBJ2-1,CASGLAEYNEQFF,TGTGCCTCGGGACTAGCGGAATACAATGAGCAGTTCTTC
few,TRBV3-1/TRBV3-2,TRBD1,TRBJ2-4,CASSPRQGINGNIQYF,TGTGCCAGCAGCCCGCGACAGGGAATTAATGGAAACATTCAGTACTTC
NA,TRBV5-1,NA,TRBJ1-1,CASSFGFDYIPEAFF,TGCGCCAGCAGCTTCGGTTTTGACTACATACCTGAAGCTTTCTTT
NA,TRBV30,NA,TRBJ2-1,CAWATGINYNEQFF,TGTGCCTGGGCCACAGGGATCAACTACAATGAGCAGTTCTTC
once,TRBV4-1,TRBD1,TRBJ2-7,CASSQVGTGIREQYF,TGCGCCAGCAGCCAAGTCGGGACAGGGATAAGAGAGCAGTACTTC
NA,TRBV9,NA,TRBJ1-1,CASSIAMGGNEAFF,TGTGCCAGCAGCATCGCGATGGGGGGGAATGAAGCTTTCTTT
NA,TRBV30,TRBD1,TRBJ2-2,CAGTVPNTGELFF,TGTGCCGGGACAGTCCCGAACACCGGGGAGCTGTTTTTT
NA,TRBV5-6,TRBD1,TRBJ1-4,CASSAGTDEKLFF,TGTGCCAGCAGCGCCGGGACAGATGAAAAACTGTTTTTT
NA,TRBV3-1/TRBV3-2,NA,TRBJ1-1,CASSVTGNTEAFF,TGTGCCAGCAGCGTCACAGGAAACACTGAAGCTTTCTTT
NA,TRBV10-2,TRBD2,TRBJ2-5,CASKQLAGGQEGETQYF,TGCGCCAGCAAACAACTAGCGGGGGGGCAAGAAGGAGAGACCCAGTACTTC
once,TRBV19,TRBD1,TRBJ1-4,CATRDRGNEKLFF,TGTGCCACCCGGGACAGGGGGAATGAAAAACTGTTTTTT
NA,TRBV4-2,NA,TRBJ2-3,CASSQGASPDTQYF,TGTGCCAGCAGCCAAGGAGCTTCCCCAGATACGCAGTATTTT
once,TRBV19,TRBD1,TRBJ1-6,CASTTGQGLVGNSPLHF,TGTGCCAGTACCACTGGACAGGGTCTGGTTGGGAATTCACCCCTCCACTTT
NA,TRBV2,NA,TRBJ1-4,CASSLGVSTNEKLFF,TGTGCCAGCAGCCTCGGGGTTTCAACTAATGAAAAACTGTTTTTT
NA,TRBV2,TRBD2,TRBJ2-7,CASSQRTSGGPYSYEQYF,TGTGCCAGCAGTCAACGGACTAGCGGGGGCCCCTACTCCTACGAGCAGTACTTC
NA,TRBV30,TRBD1,TRBJ1-5,CAWSVRTGVSNQPQHF,TGTGCCTGGAGTGTAAGAACAGGGGTGTCCAATCAGCCCCAGCATTTT
NA,TRBV30,NA,TRBJ1-5,CAWSVSGGSNQPQHF,TGTGCCTGGAGTGTATCGGGGGGAAGCAATCAGCCCCAGCATTTT
few,TRBV27,TRBD2,TRBJ2-3,CASSLQRGYTQYF,TGTGCCAGCAGTTTACAGCGGGGGTACACGCAGTATTTT
few,TRBV18,TRBD1,TRBJ1-1,CASSPRGRLDTEAFF,TGTGCCAGCTCACCCAGGGGGCGGTTAGACACTGAAGCTTTCTTT
NA,TRBV23-1,TRBD1,TRBJ2-3,CASSQGSGGKYGDTQYF,TGCGCCAGCAGTCAAGGGTCAGGGGGCAAGTATGGAGATACGCAGTATTTT
NA,TRBV15,NA,TRBJ1-5,CATSRRATGSFYQPQHF,TGTGCCACCAGCAGGAGAGCGACAGGTAGCTTTTACCAGCCCCAGCATTTT
once,TRBV27,NA,TRBJ2-2,CASSLLVPTGELFF,TGTGCCAGCAGTTTACTAGTTCCGACCGGGGAGCTGTTTTTT
NA,TRBV9,TRBD2,TRBJ2-3,CASSAGLAGVSTDTQYF,TGTGCCAGCAGCGCCGGACTAGCGGGGGTTAGCACAGATACGCAGTATTTT
NA,TRBV7-9,TRBD1,TRBJ2-3,CASSASGQGGDTQYF,TGTGCCAGCAGCGCGAGCGGACAGGGTGGGGATACGCAGTATTTT
NA,TRBV9,NA,TRBJ1-1,CASSVAQGMGEAFF,TGTGCCAGCAGCGTAGCGCAGGGGATGGGTGAAGCTTTCTTT